A single sample is the source of the 21 T cell receptor beta chains below, sequenced in a study of shared clonotypes between healthy human individuals. Cells designated naive CD8 were CD45RO-negative and were positively selected for CCR7, with terminally differentiated effector memory CD45RA+ cells excluded. Data came from immunoSEQ multiplex PCR; TCRdb stores just in-frame clones and leaves some out. Here the sample spans roughly 850,000 clones, roughly 96% being singletons. The sequenced material came from naive CD8+ T cells sorted from blood. Every receptor here comes from a man between 25 and 39 years old in good health.

CDR3 DNA sequence: TGTGCCAGCAGGACAACCACCGGGACTAGCGGGAGGGTATACGAGCAGTACTTC. Its translation is CASRTTTGTSGRVYEQYF. The chain uses TRBV28 and TRBJ2-7; 16 nucleotides align to TRBD2. The CDR3 is 18 residues long. The J segment lost 4 bases and the V segment lost 6 bases, leaving 12 bases of the junction unmatched. Germline V gene data show CDR1 as MDHEN and CDR2 as SYDVKM.

The chain has TRBV5-1 and TRBJ2-3, with D tentatively TRBD2 (6 bases). Trimming removed 0 bases from V and 4 bases from J, with 12 bases in between. CDR3 size: 15 residues. Germline CDR1 SGHRS, CDR2 YFSETQ. CDR3 DNA sequence: TGCGCCAGCAGCTTGGACACTTGGGGGGCAGATACGCAGTATTTT. It yields the protein CASSLDTWGADTQYF.

The rearrangement uses TRBV7-3 and TRBJ2-2, with 10 positions matching TRBD2. V lost 2 bases, J lost 6 bases, and 6 bases stayed unmatched. Germline CDR1 reads SGHTA; CDR2 reads FQGTGA. The length of the CDR3 is 16 residues. The CDR3 DNA is TGTGCCAGCAGCTTAGGAGCGGGAGGGGAGGCCGGGGAGCTGTTTTTT. It encodes CASSLGAGGEAGELFF.

The chain joins TRBV5-4 to TRBJ1-2, with D hard to call. The CDR3 has 14 residues. In germline, CDR1 is SGHNT, CDR2 YYREEE (reference sequence). Trimming took off 0 bases at V and 6 bases at J, with 12 bases between the two ends. As DNA, the CDR3 is TGTGCCAGCAGCTTGGAAAAGTGGAAAAATGGCTACACCTTC. Its translation is CASSLEKWKNGYTF.

J is TRBJ2-2 and V is TRBV27; 10 nucleotides line up with TRBD1. V trimming: 4 bases; J trimming: 5 bases; junction bases outside the gene matches: 10. The CDR3 runs to 17 residues. Per the germline V gene, CDR1 is MNHEY and CDR2 is SMNVEV (reference sequence). The CDR3 reads CASSSILTGGWTGELFF. CDR3 DNA sequence: TGTGCCAGCAGTTCAATCCTGACAGGGGGCTGGACCGGGGAGCTGTTTTTT.

V and J are TRBV7-9 and TRBJ1-1, with D uncertain. V lost 8 bases to trimming and J lost 4 bases, with 11 bases between them. CDR3 length: 12 amino acids. The germline V gene encodes CDR1 SEHNR and CDR2 FQNEAQ (reference sequence). This CDR3 reads CASGGRFTEAFF. DNA for the CDR3: TGTGCCAGCGGCGGACGTTTCACTGAAGCTTTCTTT.

The CDR3 DNA reads TGTGCCAGCAGCTCGACAGGGGGCGAGGTAAGCAATCAGCCCCAGCATTTT. Translated: CASSSTGGEVSNQPQHF. This chain joins TRBV7-9 and TRBJ1-5; TRBD1 matches at 10 bases. The CDR3 totals 17 residues. Germline V gene sequence: CDR1 SEHNR, CDR2 FQNEAQ (reference sequence). Germline trimming cut 4 bases from V and 1 base from J; bases unmatched to any gene: 7. Together with reference TRBV7-9 and TRBJ1-5, the CDR3 gives the full variable domain: DTGVSQNPRHKITKRGQNVTFRCDPISEHNRLYWYRQTLGQGPEFLTYFQNEAQLEKSRLLSDRFSAERPKGSFSTLEIQRTEQGDSAMYLCASSSTGGEVSNQPQHFGDGTRLSIL.

The chain carries TRBV7-2 and TRBJ2-1, with 11 bases identical to TRBD2. The length of the CDR3 is 15 residues. V trimming: 5 bases; J trimming: 5 bases; junction bases outside the gene matches: 5. Germline values: CDR1 SGHTA, CDR2 FQGNSA. This CDR3 is CASSLLAGAHNEQFF. The CDR3 DNA is TGTGCCAGCAGCCTACTAGCGGGGGCTCACAATGAGCAGTTCTTC.

The chain links TRBV10-1 to TRBJ2-3, with 8 bases lining up with TRBD2. The ends lost 3 bases at V and 7 bases at J; junction bases unmatched: 9. Germline assignment: CDR1 WNHNN and CDR2 SYGVQD (reference sequence). This CDR3 is built from 15 residues. The CDR3 reads CASSDIAGLQNTQYF. The DNA of the CDR3 is TGCGCCAGCAGTGACATAGCGGGATTGCAAAATACGCAGTATTTT.

The chain has TRBV11-3 and TRBJ2-7; 8 nucleotides align to TRBD1. Germline V lookup: CDR1 SGHNT, CDR2 YENEEA. V was pared by 5 bases and J by 6 bases, with 6 bases of the junction left unmatched. The CDR3 is 13 residues long. CDR3 protein: CASSTGQGFEQYF. Here the CDR3 DNA reads TGTGCCAGCAGCACAGGACAGGGCTTCGAGCAGTACTTC.

The gene calls are TRBV27 and TRBJ2-1; D gene ambiguous. V lost 2 bases and J lost 4, with 6 bases in between. CDR1 is MNHEY and CDR2 is SMNVEV in the germline V gene (reference sequence). The CDR3 spans 13 residues. CDR3 DNA: TGTGCCAGCAGTTTAATGGAGTACAATGAGCAGTTCTTC. It encodes CASSLMEYNEQFF.

In nucleotides, the CDR3 is TGTGCCAGAAGCTACATGACGGACAATCAGCCCCAGCATTTT. Amino acid sequence: CARSYMTDNQPQHF. The chain combines TRBV5-3 with TRBJ1-5; unclear D gene. TRBV5-3 is reported as an ORF; its role is uncertain. The CDR3 contains 14 residues. V was pared by 3 bases and J by 3 bases, with 10 bases between.

Regarding this clone: Other DNA variants within this sample encode the same CDR3. This chain uses TRBV7-9 with TRBJ2-5, with no clear D. The CDR3 totals 11 residues. V lost 3 bases, J lost 4 bases, and 3 bases lay in between. The germline CDR1 and CDR2 sequences are SEHNR and FQNEAQ (reference sequence). CDR3 DNA: TGTGCCAGCAGCTTGTTAGAGACCCAGTACTTC. Amino acids: CASSLLETQYF.

The rearrangement joins TRBV11-3 to TRBJ2-7; tentatively, D is TRBD1 (6 bases). The CDR3 covers 14 residues. Trimming pared 4 bases from V and 5 bases from J, leaving 15 bases between. The germline V gene has CDR1 SGHNT and CDR2 YENEEA. Here the CDR3 DNA reads TGTGCCAGCAGCTCCCGGGACATGACCGACGAGCAGTACTTC. Residues: CASSSRDMTDEQYF. The entire variable domain, with the rest obtained from reference TRBV11-3 and TRBJ2-7, is as follows: EAGVVQSPRYKIIEKKQPVAFWCNPISGHNTLYWYLQNLGQGPELLIRYENEEAVDDSQLPKDRFSAERLKGVDSTLKIQPAELGDSAVYLCASSSRDMTDEQYFGPGTRLTVT.

The chain employs TRBV5-6 and TRBJ2-1, with 9 bases identical to TRBD2. V trimming: 4 bases; J trimming: 1 base; junction bases outside the gene matches: 6. The CDR3 sequence is 16 residues long. Looked up from germline, CDR1 is SGHDT and CDR2 is YYEEEE. CDR3 amino acids: CASSIGLAGSYNEQFF. CDR3 bases: TGTGCCAGCAGCATTGGCCTAGCGGGATCCTACAATGAGCAGTTCTTC.

This sequence joins TRBV5-4 and TRBJ1-1; D is unclear. Germline CDR1 is SGHNT and CDR2 is YYREEE (reference sequence). V gave up 4 bases and J gave up 4 bases, with 11 bases separating them. The CDR3 consists of 13 residues. CDR3 nucleotides: TGTGCCAGCAGCCACGGAGGGCTCACTGAAGCTTTCTTT. Encoded protein: CASSHGGLTEAFF.

The V and J genes are TRBV15 and TRBJ2-2, with D possibly being TRBD2 (5 bases). The CDR3 is made up of 15 amino acids. Trimming took off 4 bases at V and 5 bases at J, with 14 bases between the two ends. The V gene's germline CDR1 is LNHNV and CDR2 YYDKDF (reference sequence). The CDR3 sequence is CATSIFLGSTGELFF. The DNA of the CDR3 is TGTGCCACCAGCATCTTTCTGGGGAGTACCGGGGAGCTGTTTTTT. Filled out from reference TRBV15 and TRBJ2-2, the complete variable domain reads DAMVIQNPRYQVTQFGKPVTLSCSQTLNHNVMYWYQQKSSQAPKLLFHYYDKDFNNEADTPDNFQSRRPNTSFCFLDIRSPGLGDTAMYLCATSIFLGSTGELFFGEGSRLTVL.

V gene TRBV30 combines with J gene TRBJ2-7, with D maybe TRBD1 (6 bases). V lost 6 bases, J lost 2 bases, and 14 bases lay in between. CDR1 and CDR2 from the germline V gene are GTSNPN and SVGIG (reference sequence). This CDR3 is built from 13 residues. The CDR3 bases are TGTGCCTGCCCTGGTAGGACAGCCTACGAGCAGTACTTC. Translating it yields CACPGRTAYEQYF.

Notes on this clone: This sample also contains other DNA sequences that code for the same CDR3. The CDR3 loop is CASSLGGGTEAFF. The CDR3 nucleotides read TGTGCCAGCAGTTTGGGAGGGGGTACTGAAGCTTTCTTT. The chain recombines TRBV27 with TRBJ1-1, with D possibly matching TRBD1 (6 bases). The CDR3 length is 13 residues. CDR1 MNHEY and CDR2 SMNVEV come from the germline V gene (reference sequence). The V end was cut by 3 bases, the J end by 5 bases, with 10 bases between.

Comments on this clone: Other DNA sequences in this specimen translate into the identical CDR3. The gene calls are TRBV6-6 and TRBJ2-7; no definite D call. V lost 0 bases to trimming and J lost 6 bases, with 3 bases between them. Germline V gene sequence: CDR1 MNHNY, CDR2 SVGAGI (reference sequence). The CDR3 spans 11 residues. In nucleotides, the CDR3 is TGTGCCAGCAGTTACTCAACCGAGCAGTACTTC. Its protein product is CASSYSTEQYF.

The rearrangement links TRBV7-9 to TRBJ2-1; D gene ambiguous. This CDR3 region has 11 residues. V gave up 4 bases and J gave up 6 bases, with 4 bases separating them. Germline values: CDR1 SEHNR, CDR2 FQNEAQ (reference sequence). CDR3 residues: CASSSINEQFF. The CDR3 DNA follows: TGTGCCAGCAGCTCCATCAATGAGCAGTTCTTC.